What follows is one T cell receptor beta chain and its context. Unique molecular identifiers tagged the TCRbeta library. Each CDR3 protein is one row after TCRdb ran MiXCR on the PCR reads. The table records approximately 240,000 distinct CDR3 sequences, approximately 10% of them present only once. Between the trimmed V and J ends, which lost 4 bases and 0 bases, there was a span of 7 bases. CDR3 length: 14 residues. From germline, CDR1 is LNHDA and CDR2 SQIVND (reference sequence). These data are taken from a study of T-cell reconstitution after alpha-beta-depleted transplantation in children. The chain carries TRBV19 and TRBJ2-1; D may match TRBD1 or TRBD2 (5 bases each). The sample consisted of PBMCs from the stem cell graft donor, taken from the stem cell graft. The source of this sequence is a human donor who donated a stem cell graft to a child with acute lymphoblastic leukemia. CDR3 nucleotide sequence: TGTGCCAGTAGTACCGGGGCCTCCTACAATGAGCAGTTCTTC. Its protein is CASSTGASYNEQFF.